The present entry profiles one TCR beta chain with its context. Its specificity is unknown. Clones were sequenced by immunoSEQ multiplex PCR, and TCRdb holds only the in-frame ones, with some missing. The sample includes about 1.5 million clones, roughly 96% of them seen just once. This entry is derived from a study of shared clonotypes between healthy human individuals. Background on the study: Two women and a few men aged 18 to 49 served as donors. Overall study findings and caveats: Few donors limited the genetic and exposure-history diversity represented.

The CDR3 covers 14 residues. The J segment lost 8 bases and the V segment lost 4 bases, leaving 6 bases of the junction unmatched. Germline V gene lookup returns CDR1 ENHRY and CDR2 SYGVKD. The receptor was derived from a man aged 30-40 years in good health. Material for sequencing was naive CD4+ T cells sorted from blood. Subset specified: CD45RA+ positively selected. This rearrangement joins TRBV10-3 to TRBJ2-1; 9 bases are shared with TRBD2. The chain's CDR3 is CAISVAGGPYEQFF. In DNA form, the CDR3 reads TGTGCCATCAGTGTGGCGGGAGGGCCTTATGAGCAGTTCTTC.